This entry lists 25 T cell receptor beta chains sequenced from one sample in a study of CD8+ T cells in alopecia areata. After isolation, RNA underwent reverse transcription to generate cDNA as the sequencing template. The repertoire was sequenced with immunoSEQ multiplex PCR; TCRdb's copy has only in-frame clones and lacks some. The table records 200,000 to 250,000 clones, more than 45% of them present only once. Material: CD4+ T cells sorted from blood, obtained at week 0. The receptor set was obtained from a human donor with alopecia areata.

In its sample, this clone was seen a few times. The rearrangement links TRBV5-1 to TRBJ1-1; D ambiguous. Germline values: CDR1 SGHRS, CDR2 YFSETQ. This CDR3 has 16 amino acids. Trimming cost V 0 bases and J 1 base, with 13 bases left between them. Written as DNA, the CDR3 is TGCGCCAGCAGCTTGGGTCGATGGACGGCGAACACTGAAGCTTTCTTT. It specifies CASSLGRWTANTEAFF.

The gene calls are TRBV25-1 and TRBJ1-5; no clear D. Germline-derived CDR1 and CDR2 are MGHDK and SYGVNS. The V end was cut by 11 bases, the J end by 4 bases, with 3 bases between. There are 9 residues in the CDR3. CDR3 sequence reads: CALNQPQHF. CDR3 nucleotide sequence: TGTGCCCTAAATCAGCCCCAGCATTTT.

The V and J genes are TRBV29-1 and TRBJ2-7, with 14 nucleotides matching TRBD2. The germline CDR1 and CDR2 sequences are SQVTM and ANQGSEA. The CDR3 length is 14 residues. Germline trimming cut 6 bases from V and 3 bases from J; bases unmatched to any gene: 4. The CDR3 DNA reads TGCAGCGTCACGGGACTAGCGGGAGTCTACGAGCAGTACTTC. Amino acid sequence: CSVTGLAGVYEQYF.

V usage is TRBV18 and J usage is TRBJ1-1; the D is unclear. The V end lost 2 bases, the J end lost 0 bases, and 7 bases lay between the germline ends. Germline CDR1 is KGHSH and CDR2 is LQKENI. The CDR3 has 14 amino acids. CDR3 sequence: CASSPKTMNTEAFF. DNA for the CDR3: TGTGCCAGCTCACCAAAGACAATGAACACTGAAGCTTTCTTT.

This chain connects TRBV30 to TRBJ1-2, with D possibly being TRBD1 (6 bases). The CDR3 totals 13 residues. CDR1 and CDR2 (germline): GTSNPN, SVGIG (reference sequence). The V end was cut by 2 bases, the J end by 8 bases, with 15 bases between. In nucleotides, the CDR3 is TGTGCCTGGAGTCAGCTCGAGGGGGTCGGCTACACCTTC. Translating it yields CAWSQLEGVGYTF.

V and J are TRBV15 and TRBJ2-3; tentative D call: TRBD1 (6 bases). Germline V lookup: CDR1 LNHNV, CDR2 YYDKDF (reference sequence). V was clipped by 4 bases and J by 6 bases, with 17 bases between them. This CDR3 has 15 amino acids. The CDR3 loop reads CATSTRTVYGDTQYF. CDR3 bases: TGTGCCACCAGCACCCGGACAGTTTATGGGGATACGCAGTATTTT.

The chain recombines TRBV4-2 with TRBJ1-2; D call uncertain. The germline V gene encodes CDR1 LGHNA and CDR2 YNFKEQ. The CDR3 extends over 16 amino acids. Trimming stripped 5 bases from V and 2 bases from J, with 18 bases between. DNA of the CDR3: TGTGCCAGCAGCTTGGGCGCTGCCGAGGACAACTATGGCTACACCTTC. It translates to CASSLGAAEDNYGYTF.

The chain is built from TRBV2 and TRBJ2-2; D remains ambiguous. CDR1 is SNHLY and CDR2 is FYNNEI in the germline V gene. The V end was cut by 8 bases, the J end by 3 bases, with 16 bases between. The CDR3 contains 15 residues. The CDR3 DNA reads TGTGCCAGCCTGTCCCCCGGGCTTTACACCGGGGAGCTGTTTTTT. It translates to CASLSPGLYTGELFF.

V is TRBV30 and J is TRBJ2-3; 14 nucleotides align to TRBD2. The CDR3 is 20 residues long. Germline lookup yields CDR1 GTSNPN and CDR2 SVGIG (reference sequence). V lost 2 bases and J lost 4; bases outside the gene matches: 17. The CDR3 reads CAWSPTGTSGGGYSADTQYF. DNA of the CDR3: TGTGCCTGGAGTCCCACGGGGACTAGCGGGGGAGGATATTCAGCAGATACGCAGTATTTT.

This clone showed up just once. V usage is TRBV7-2 and J usage is TRBJ2-1; TRBD1 or TRBD2 may be the D gene (5 bases each). Per germline, CDR1 SGHTA and CDR2 FQGNSA. The CDR3 length is 14 residues. The germline V and J ends were trimmed by 2 bases and 7 bases, with 12 bases remaining between them. The CDR3, as DNA: TGTGCCAGCAGCTTACGGGGCTACCCGAATGAGCAGTTCTTC. Residues: CASSLRGYPNEQFF.

Concerning this clone: The junction shows a germline mismatch at one end, possibly a read error. The chain recombines TRBV30 with TRBJ2-7; D is undetermined. The CDR3 spans 11 residues. Germline CDR1 GTSNPN, CDR2 SVGIG (reference sequence). The CDR3 DNA sequence: TGTGCCTGGAGTGTACAAGAGAGCCAGGCCTTC. This encodes CAWSVQESQAF.

Here the CDR3 reads CSVDREHGKTANYGYTF. The CDR3 DNA follows: TGCAGCGTTGACAGGGAGCATGGGAAGACAGCTAACTATGGCTACACCTTC. The chain employs TRBV29-1 and TRBJ1-2; a possible D gene is TRBD1 (5 bases). The germline V gene encodes CDR1 SQVTM and CDR2 ANQGSEA. Trimming removed 3 bases at V and 0 bases at J, with 20 bases between. The CDR3 sequence is 17 residues long.

V and J are TRBV7-9 and TRBJ2-1; D not resolved. Germline CDR1 is SEHNR and CDR2 is FQNEAQ (reference sequence). This CDR3 is 11 amino acids long. V lost 4 bases and J 8 bases, leaving 6 bases between the germline ends. The CDR3 DNA sequence: TGTGCCAGCAGCTATGCTGATGAGCAGTTCTTC. Protein sequence: CASSYADEQFF. The variable domain in full, with the rest retrieved from reference TRBV7-9 and TRBJ2-1, is DTGVSQNPRHKITKRGQNVTFRCDPISEHNRLYWYRQTLGQGPEFLTYFQNEAQLEKSRLLSDRFSAERPKGSFSTLEIQRTEQGDSAMYLCASSYADEQFFGPGTRLTVL.

The gene calls are TRBV30 and TRBJ2-7, with no clear D. The CDR3 contains 18 residues. From germline, CDR1 is GTSNPN and CDR2 SVGIG (reference sequence). Between the trimmed V and J ends, which lost 0 bases and 0 bases, there was a span of 21 bases. The CDR3, as DNA: TGTGCCTGGAGTGTAAGCGCCCTTACAAGGACCCTCTCCTACGAGCAGTACTTC. As protein: CAWSVSALTRTLSYEQYF. Complete variable domain (other parts from reference TRBV30 and TRBJ2-7): SQTIHQWPATLVQPVGSPLSLECTVEGTSNPNLYWYRQAAGRGLQLLFYSVGIGQISSEVPQNLSASRPQDRQFILSSKKLLLSDSGFYLCAWSVSALTRTLSYEQYFGPGTRLTVT.

The chain is built from TRBV5-1 and TRBJ2-7; TRBD1 might be the D (6 bases). This CDR3 comprises 12 residues. The germline V and J ends were trimmed by 3 bases and 3 bases, with 7 bases remaining between them. The germline CDR1 and CDR2 sequences are SGHRS and YFSETQ. This CDR3 is CASSSQGYEQYF. In DNA form, the CDR3 reads TGCGCCAGCAGCTCACAGGGCTACGAGCAGTACTTC.

This clone was counted between two and nine times. The V gene is TRBV4-1, the J gene TRBJ2-5, with D possibly TRBD2 on 7 matching bases. Germline V gene data show CDR1 as MGHRA and CDR2 as YSYEKL. The CDR3 has 16 amino acids. Trimming took off 0 bases at V and 5 bases at J, with 16 bases between the two ends. The CDR3: CASSQDLKGRGETQYF. In nucleotides, the CDR3 is TGCGCCAGCAGCCAAGATCTGAAGGGGAGGGGGGAGACCCAGTACTTC.

This clone was counted a few times. The rearrangement joins TRBV19 to TRBJ1-2; maybe TRBD1 (6 bases). Looked up from germline, CDR1 is LNHDA and CDR2 is SQIVND (reference sequence). V lost 2 bases, J lost 0 bases, and 7 bases lay in between. The CDR3 is 14 amino acids. CDR3 sequence: CASSIQGTNYGYTF. DNA for the CDR3: TGTGCCAGTAGTATACAGGGGACTAACTATGGCTACACCTTC.

The chain couples TRBV7-8 to TRBJ2-7; D gene ambiguous. The CDR3 contains 12 residues. V was clipped by 6 bases and J by 6 bases, with 12 bases between them. CDR1 is SGHVS, CDR2 FQNEAQ, per germline. The CDR3 sequence is CASRPGGAEQYF. DNA for the CDR3: TGTGCCAGCAGACCCGGTGGCGCCGAGCAGTACTTC.

V gene TRBV30 combines with J gene TRBJ2-3; D remains unclear. V was trimmed by 2 bases and J by 1 base, leaving 13 bases between them. The CDR3 runs 15 residues. Germline V gene sequence: CDR1 GTSNPN, CDR2 SVGIG (reference sequence). For the CDR3, the DNA is TGTGCCTGGAGTCTTGGCCAGATCGGCACAGATACGCAGTATTTT. Encoded protein: CAWSLGQIGTDTQYF.

V gene TRBV30 combines with J gene TRBJ1-3; no clear D. Deletions cut 3 bases from V and 0 bases from J, with 6 bases between. Germline V gene lookup returns CDR1 GTSNPN and CDR2 SVGIG (reference sequence). The CDR3 extends over 13 amino acids. The CDR3 is CAWRGYSGNTIYF. The DNA of the CDR3 is TGTGCCTGGAGGGGGTACTCTGGAAACACCATATATTTT.

This clone was recorded at least ten times. The rearrangement joins TRBV29-1 to TRBJ2-7; D unresolved. The CDR3 loop spans 14 amino acids. Germline V gene data show CDR1 as SQVTM and CDR2 as ANQGSEA. Between the trimmed V and J ends, which lost 5 bases and 2 bases, there was a span of 16 bases. CDR3 residues: CSVIPGDKPYEQYF. The CDR3 DNA reads as TGCAGCGTTATCCCTGGAGACAAGCCCTACGAGCAGTACTTC.

This clone was detected a few times. The CDR3 bases are TGTGCCAGCAGTGCCACAAAGGGCCTGGGAGATACGCAGTATTTT. Protein: CASSATKGLGDTQYF. The chain is built from TRBV25-1 and TRBJ2-3; D is unclear. Trimming cost V 4 bases and J 5 bases, with 16 bases left between them. CDR1 and CDR2 (germline): MGHDK, SYGVNS. The CDR3 is 15 amino acids. The full variable domain, in which reference TRBV25-1 and TRBJ2-3 provide the parts outside the CDR3, is EADIYQTPRYLVIGTGKKITLECSQTMGHDKMYWYQQDPGMELHLIHYSYGVNSTEKGDLSSESTVSRIRTEHFPLTLESARPSHTSQYLCASSATKGLGDTQYFGPGTRLTVL.

The rearrangement uses TRBV6-5 and TRBJ2-5; 8 bases line up with TRBD2. V was pared by 6 bases and J by 3 bases, with 3 bases of the junction left unmatched. Germline assignment: CDR1 MNHEY and CDR2 SVGAGI. The CDR3 loop spans 13 amino acids. In DNA, the CDR3 is TGTGCCAGCAGCAATAGCGGGAAAGAGACCCAGTACTTC. Translating it yields CASSNSGKETQYF.

Comments on this clone: This may be a read error: a much more frequent sequence differs by one nucleotide. The rearrangement links TRBV9 to TRBJ1-3; 7 bases line up with TRBD1. CDR3 size: 14 residues. Germline V gives CDR1 SGDLS, CDR2 YYNGEE. V lost 3 bases, J lost 4 bases, and 4 bases stayed unmatched. The CDR3 spells CASSALDRGNTIYF. The DNA of the CDR3 is TGTGCCAGCAGCGCCCTGGACAGGGGAAACACCATATATTTT.

This clone was picked up one time. DNA of the CDR3: TGTGCCAGTAGGTCACAGGGGGCCTCCAATCAGCCCCAGCATTTT. Translation: CASRSQGASNQPQHF. The chain employs TRBV19 and TRBJ1-5; 9 bases agree with TRBD1. Trimming at V came to 6 bases and at J to 3 bases, leaving 6 bases not matched to a gene. The V gene's germline CDR1 is LNHDA and CDR2 SQIVND (reference sequence). This CDR3 region has 15 residues.